This T cell receptor (beta chain) was recorded in a study of T cell repertoires in cytomegalovirus infection. Study context: CMV epitopes used comprised recently identified HLA-C-restricted ones and well-studied HLA-B-restricted ones. Carrying CMV and the relevant HLA type showed in public TCR beta signatures. Study-wide points: Dominating the ex vivo response were HLA-C-restricted CMV-specific TCR beta clonotypes.

TCRdb re-analysed the reads in MiXCR, keeping a single row per CDR3 protein. The repertoire consists of about 570,000 distinct CDR3 sequences, with roughly 42% occurring once and the leading ten covering around 50%. As regards this clonotype: Its matching antigen is unknown.

The sequencing here drew on cultured PBMCs, taken from culture after CMV antigen stimulation. This clonotype originated in a human donor in good health (CMV status not recorded). Some clones in this sample may be carry-over from other donors' samples.

CDR3 loop: CAIQPGQPDYGYTF. The CDR3 nucleotides read TGTGCCATCCAGCCGGGACAGCCTGACTATGGCTACACCTTC. The chain recombines TRBV10-3 with TRBJ1-2; 7 nucleotides align to TRBD1. The CDR3 is made up of 14 amino acids. With 8 bases clipped from V and 3 bases from J, the junction kept 9 bases outside the gene matches. CDR1 is ENHRY and CDR2 is SYGVKD in the germline V gene.